Below, one TCR beta chain is given with its context. This specimen comes from a study of blood T cell repertoires in COVID-19. About the research overall: Whether acute or convalescent, the COVID-19 samples came from the United States, Italy and Spain. PBMCs, B-cell-depleted T cells, or T cells were the source of the cDNA or gDNA that made up the material.

Generated by immunoSEQ multiplex PCR, the TCRdb table keeps only in-frame clones and is missing some. This table holds about 220,000 clones, over 75% found once. Germline-derived CDR1 and CDR2 are SGHRS and YFSETQ. V lost 4 bases to trimming and J lost 4 bases; unmatched junction nucleotides: 7. CDR3 length: 15 amino acids. The sample comprised peripheral blood. This receptor was obtained from a human donor in a cohort sampled during active COVID-19. The chain links TRBV5-1 to TRBJ1-1; TRBD1 matches 10 bases. The CDR3 DNA reads TGCGCCAGCAGCGGGGGGACAGGGGACCTCACTGAAGCTTTCTTT. It translates to CASSGGTGDLTEAFF.